This TCR beta chain originates from a study of STAT3 mutations in large granular lymphocyte leukemia. Across the study: Canonical activating STAT3 mutations were detected in roughly half of the longitudinally sequenced T-LGLL patients. Immunosuppressive therapy was given to more than half of T-LGLL patients.

CDR3 size: 12 residues. Trimming cost V 7 bases and J 8 bases, with 12 bases left between them. From germline, CDR1 is SEHNR and CDR2 FQNEAQ (reference sequence). Generated by immunoSEQ multiplex PCR, the TCRdb table keeps only in-frame clones and is missing some. The sample holds under 5,500 clones; 66% are singletons and the top ten take roughly two thirds. This clone was seen once. Its antigen is currently unknown. Findings and limits, study-wide: No sample exists from the first appearance of each clone. Every T-LGLL patient had at least one immunodominant TCRbeta clonotype. Variable sampling intervals and differing treatment regimens complicated linking therapy response to TCR clonal burden changes.

The chain combines TRBV7-9 with TRBJ2-1; the D is unclear. The sequenced sample consisted of peripheral blood mononuclear cells. This TCR was recovered from a man in his sixties with T-cell large granular lymphocyte leukemia. Some clones in this sample may be carry-over from other donors' samples. CDR3 residues: CASTPNSDEQFF. The CDR3 coding sequence is TGTGCCAGCACCCCAAACAGCGATGAGCAGTTCTTC.